Below, one T cell receptor (beta chain) is given with its context. It was with 60 Vbeta and 13 Jbeta primers that the PCR ran. Produced via immunoSEQ multiplex PCR; TCRdb's table is partial and in-frame only. The sample includes roughly 120,000 clones, 82% of them seen just once. The sample originates from a study of cytomegalovirus exposure and HLA in healthy donors. This sequence was found in a woman aged 18-29 years in good health and CMV-seronegative. Sequenced material: PBMCs.

CDR3 sequence (DNA): TGTGCCAGCAGTACCCGACAGGGGCTTGACCAGCCCCAGCATTTT. Translating gives CASSTRQGLDQPQHF. The rearrangement joins TRBV6-1 to TRBJ1-5; TRBD1 agrees at 8 bases. The J segment lost 7 bases and the V segment lost 5 bases, leaving 10 bases of the junction unmatched. The CDR3 sequence is 15 residues long. Looked up from germline, CDR1 is MNHNS and CDR2 is SASEGT.